This entry is about one T cell receptor beta chain. As yet, its antigen is unknown. This specimen belongs to a study of Tregs in tolerant kidney transplant recipients. Findings and limits, study-wide: Findings come from small patient numbers and require larger validation. The most relevant donor-specific Treg TCRbeta repertoire apparently came from expansion with activated donor B cells.

Here immunoSEQ multiplex PCR was the method, and the copy in TCRdb shows in-frame clones only, minus some. This table holds 120,000 or so clones, 92% found once. Trimming took 2 bases from V and 6 from J, leaving 10 bases between them. The CDR3 contains 13 residues. Germline lookup yields CDR1 SNHLY and CDR2 FYNNEI. The sequence was obtained from a human donor in good health. The sample was CD4+ T cells from blood. The rearrangement uses TRBV2 and TRBJ1-2, with TRBD1 as a possible D gene (6 bases). The CDR3 loop reads CASSEQGSDGYTF. The CDR3 region has the DNA TGTGCCAGCAGTGAACAGGGGTCCGATGGCTACACCTTC.